This T cell receptor beta chain was sequenced in a study of T cells after somatic rescue of genetic block. The CDR3 runs 17 residues. Germline trimming cut 0 bases from V and 4 bases from J; bases unmatched to any gene: 4. Per germline, CDR1 KGHSH and CDR2 LQKENI. Clones were read by immunoSEQ multiplex PCR, and TCRdb kept only the in-frame ones, dropping some. The sample shows 10,000 to 15,000 clones, 73% of them seen only once. The gene calls are TRBV18 and TRBJ2-3, with 13 bases matching TRBD2. The specimen was peripheral blood mononuclear cells (PBMCs). This TCR derives from a boy between 10 and 17 years old. The CDR3 loop reads CASSPPQTSGRSDTQYF. The CDR3 DNA reads TGTGCCAGCTCACCACCCCAGACTAGCGGGAGGTCAGATACGCAGTATTTT.